This TCR beta chain is from a study of CD8+ T cells in alopecia areata. Study-wide results and caveats: For lesional scalp, especially alopecia totalis/universalis, clonality was higher than in normal scalp.

Treatment in this sample: oral pan-JAK inhibitor, 5-10 mg twice daily. Sequencing used cDNA as its template, made by extracting RNA and reverse transcribing it. Using immunoSEQ multiplex PCR, the repertoire was profiled, and TCRdb retains in-frame clones only, with some absent. The table shows more than 140,000 clones, with about 85% occurring only once. Per germline, CDR1 SEHNR and CDR2 FQNEAQ (reference sequence). The CDR3 runs 14 residues. Trimming stripped 2 bases from V and 0 bases from J, with 7 bases between. Regarding this clone: As yet, its antigen is unknown.

The receptor's source is a human donor with alopecia areata. The specimen comprised CD8+ T cells sorted from blood, sampled at week 4, from a patient treated with tofacitinib. This rearrangement joins TRBV7-9 to TRBJ1-1; D not certain. CDR3 DNA sequence: TGTGCCAGCAGCTTATCTGAGATGAACACTGAAGCTTTCTTT. Amino acid sequence: CASSLSEMNTEAFF.